Following are 17 T cell receptor beta chains from one sample sequenced in a study of blood T cell repertoires in COVID-19. Here immunoSEQ multiplex PCR was the method, and the copy in TCRdb shows in-frame clones only, minus some. The sample contains hundreds of thousands of clones, 89% of which appear only once. The sequenced material came from peripheral blood. These receptors all come from a woman aged 55-70 years with acute or convalescent COVID-19.

The genes are TRBV28 and TRBJ1-1; 9 positions match TRBD1. The CDR3 covers 14 residues. Germline V CDR1 and CDR2: MDHEN, SYDVKM. Germline trimming cut 8 bases from V and 6 bases from J; bases unmatched to any gene: 10. The CDR3 reads CASGTGGGSPEAFF. The DNA for the CDR3 is TGTGCCAGCGGTACAGGGGGCGGTTCGCCTGAAGCTTTCTTT. Drawing the rest from reference TRBV28 and TRBJ1-1, the complete variable domain is DVKVTQSSRYLVKRTGEKVFLECVQDMDHENMFWYRQDPGLGLRLIYFSYDVKMKEKGDIPEGYSVSREKKERFSLILESASTNQTSMYLCASGTGGGSPEAFFGQGTRLTVV.

On this clone: Different DNA sequences within this sample yield the same CDR3. The gene calls are TRBV7-9 and TRBJ2-3; 7 bases align to TRBD2. Trimming took 0 bases from V and 0 from J; bases not matched to a gene: 0. Germline V gives CDR1 SEHNR, CDR2 FQNEAQ (reference sequence). This CDR3 has 15 residues. CDR3 region: CASSLASGSTDTQYF. The CDR3 coding sequence is TGTGCCAGCAGCTTAGCTAGCGGGAGCACAGATACGCAGTATTTT.

This chain uses TRBV7-9 with TRBJ1-2, with 11 bases fitting TRBD1. The CDR3 runs to 16 residues. V was clipped by 6 bases and J by 8 bases; unmatched bases: 14. In germline, CDR1 is SEHNR, CDR2 FQNEAQ (reference sequence). CDR3 loop: CASSQAPGQGAPGYTF. The DNA of the CDR3 is TGTGCCAGCAGTCAAGCGCCCGGACAGGGGGCGCCGGGCTACACCTTC.

CDR3 amino acids: CASGGDSNQPQHF. The CDR3 DNA sequence: TGTGCCTCGGGGGGTGATAGCAATCAGCCCCAGCATTTT. V and J are TRBV18 and TRBJ1-5, with D tentatively TRBD1 (5 bases). The CDR3 covers 13 residues. The V gene's germline CDR1 is KGHSH and CDR2 LQKENI. Deletions cut 11 bases from V and 0 bases from J, with 11 bases between.

The rearrangement links TRBV3-1 (or the pseudogene TRBV3-2) to TRBJ2-5, with 8 positions matching TRBD2. Germline V gene sequence: CDR1 LGHDT, CDR2 YNNKEL (reference sequence). The ends lost 0 bases at V and 6 bases at J; junction bases unmatched: 6. This CDR3 spans 15 amino acids. The CDR3: CASSQDTKREKTQYF. The CDR3 nucleotides are TGTGCCAGCAGCCAAGATACGAAGCGGGAGAAGACCCAGTACTTC.

The V and J genes are TRBV30 and TRBJ2-7; D may be TRBD1 (5 bases). The germline gives CDR1 GTSNPN, CDR2 SVGIG (reference sequence). V was pared by 6 bases and J by 6 bases, with 33 bases between. This CDR3 contains 18 residues. This CDR3 is CACPAEIDSERRPCEQYF. CDR3 nucleotide sequence: TGTGCCTGCCCGGCAGAGATCGACAGTGAAAGACGCCCTTGCGAGCAGTACTTC.

The chain uses TRBV4-2 and TRBJ1-5, with 10 nucleotides matching TRBD1. Trimming took 1 base from V and 4 from J; bases not matched to a gene: 7. Germline V CDR1 and CDR2: LGHNA, YNFKEQ. The CDR3 consists of 17 residues. CDR3 nucleotides: TGTGCCAGCAGCCAAGCCGGACAGGGGGAAATTAATCAGCCCCAGCATTTT. This sequence encodes CASSQAGQGEINQPQHF.

The CDR3 bases are TGTGCCAGTAGTATTGGTCAGGGGGCTGAAGCTTTCTTT. It is translated as CASSIGQGAEAFF. The rearrangement uses TRBV19 and TRBJ1-1; 7 bases line up with TRBD1. The CDR3 length is 13 residues. Germline CDR1 LNHDA, CDR2 SQIVND (reference sequence). V lost 3 bases, J lost 6 bases, and 4 bases stayed unmatched.

V gene TRBV7-2 combines with J gene TRBJ2-4; 14 bases match TRBD2. In germline, CDR1 is SGHTA, CDR2 FQGNSA. CDR3 length: 15 residues. The trim removed 4 bases at V and 8 bases at J, leaving 4 bases unmatched. DNA of the CDR3: TGTGCCAGCAGCTCGACTAGCGGGAGGGCAGACATTCAGTACTTC. Translation gives CASSSTSGRADIQYF.

This chain links TRBV7-3 with TRBJ2-5; 7 bases are a match to TRBD1. This CDR3 region has 13 residues. V gave up 5 bases and J gave up 3 bases; unmatched junction bases: 3. Germline-derived CDR1 and CDR2 are SGHTA and FQGTGA. CDR3 in amino acids: CASSHGTEETQYF. The CDR3 DNA reads as TGTGCCAGCAGCCACGGGACAGAAGAGACCCAGTACTTC.

This chain uses TRBV6-2 or TRBV6-3 with TRBJ1-5; 8 nucleotides line up with TRBD1. J gave up 6 bases and V 6 bases, and 7 bases lay outside the gene matches. CDR3 length: 14 residues. The germline CDR1 and CDR2 sequences are MNHEY and SVGEGT. The CDR3 loop is CASSTDRGGQPQHF. CDR3 in DNA: TGTGCCAGCAGCACTGACAGGGGTGGTCAGCCCCAGCATTTT.

The chain's CDR3 is CASSVRGASGNNEQFF. The CDR3 coding sequence is TGTGCCAGCAGCGTCAGGGGGGCTTCGGGAAACAATGAGCAGTTCTTC. The chain links TRBV9 to TRBJ2-1, with D perhaps TRBD1 (7 bases). This CDR3 spans 16 amino acids. From germline, CDR1 is SGDLS and CDR2 YYNGEE. The germline V and J ends were trimmed by 2 bases and 5 bases, with 17 bases remaining between them.

V is TRBV7-2 and J is TRBJ2-7; 7 nucleotides line up with TRBD2. CDR1 and CDR2 (germline): SGHTA, FQGNSA. The CDR3 covers 15 residues. Trimming at V came to 5 bases and at J to 2 bases, leaving 9 bases not matched to a gene. This CDR3 reads CASSQYSSGTYEQYF. CDR3 nucleotide sequence: TGTGCCAGCAGCCAATATAGCAGCGGGACCTACGAGCAGTACTTC.

V is TRBV5-1 and J is TRBJ2-1, with no clear D. The CDR3 runs 15 residues. Trimming removed 2 bases from V and 8 bases from J, with 17 bases in between. The germline CDR1 and CDR2 sequences are SGHRS and YFSETQ. The CDR3 DNA reads as TGCGCCAGCAGCTTTAACCGAGGAGAGATCGATGAGCAGTTCTTC. This gives the protein CASSFNRGEIDEQFF. Full variable domain (remainder filled in from reference TRBV5-1 and TRBJ2-1): KAGVTQTPRYLIKTRGQQVTLSCSPISGHRSVSWYQQTPGQGLQFLFEYFSETQRNKGNFPGRFSGRQFSNSRSEMNVSTLELGDSALYLCASSFNRGEIDEQFFGPGTRLTVL.

This clone has just one count. The rearrangement links TRBV7-6 to TRBJ2-3, with D perhaps TRBD2 (5 bases). Germline-derived CDR1 and CDR2 are SGHVS and FNYEAQ. The CDR3 extends over 13 amino acids. V was pared by 5 bases and J by 4 bases, with 10 bases between. The CDR3 DNA is TGTGCCAGCAGCCCGAGCGGACCAGATACGCAGTATTTT. Amino acid sequence: CASSPSGPDTQYF.

The chain recombines TRBV19 with TRBJ1-5; TRBD1 might be the D (5 bases). V lost 5 bases to trimming and J lost 0 bases, with 14 bases between them. Germline lookup yields CDR1 LNHDA and CDR2 SQIVND (reference sequence). The CDR3 is 16 residues long. CDR3 residues: CASSPGGVPSNQPQHF. CDR3 sequence (DNA): TGTGCCAGTAGTCCTGGGGGGGTCCCTAGCAATCAGCCCCAGCATTTT.

The rearrangement joins TRBV15 to TRBJ2-2; possibly TRBD2 for D (5 bases). Germline lookup yields CDR1 LNHNV and CDR2 YYDKDF (reference sequence). CDR3 length equals 14 residues. Between the trimmed V and J ends, which lost 4 bases and 4 bases, there was a span of 10 bases. The CDR3 spells CATSTLEVTGELFF. The CDR3 nucleotides are TGTGCCACCAGCACACTAGAAGTCACCGGGGAGCTGTTTTTT.